This T cell receptor (beta chain) was recorded in a study of Graves' ophthalmopathy and Graves' hyperthyroidism. This clonotype was recorded many times. Patients were excluded if they had other autoimmune diseases or uncontrolled infections, and likewise if pregnancy or lactation applied. After removal of 4 bases from V and 2 bases from J, the junction contained 8 bases not matched to a gene. CDR3 length: 15 residues. The TCR beta CDR3 regions underwent amplification from RNA transcripts. Investigators did first-round RT-PCR with HTBI primers, then second-round multiplex PCR. One entry per CDR3 protein, called by TCRdb with MiXCR from the multiplex PCR reads. The table has a few hundred thousand distinct CDR3 sequences, approximately 20% seen once.

This TCR derives from a young woman with Graves' ophthalmopathy. The rearrangement uses TRBV12-3 or TRBV12-4 and TRBJ2-7; TRBD1 agrees at 7 bases. Source material: peripheral blood. The CDR3 reads CASSSTGQQTYEQYF. CDR3 sequence (DNA): TGTGCCAGCAGTTCAACGGGACAGCAGACCTACGAGCAGTACTTC.